Given below is one T cell receptor beta chain in context. Its antigen is not identified. The CDR3 is 14 amino acids. V was pared by 5 bases and J by 5 bases, with 8 bases of the junction left unmatched. CDR1 is SNHLY, CDR2 FYNNEI, per germline. The data are from a study of T cell responses to AZD1222 COVID-19 vaccine. Study-wide context: Recipients boosted at about 4 weeks or about 12 weeks are pooled.

Produced via immunoSEQ multiplex PCR; TCRdb's table is partial and in-frame only. The sample contains 72,000 or so clones, 85% of which appear only once. Study findings and constraints: The span of vaccine-associated CD4 TCRs extended across spike, with dominance at 160-218 and 743-854. Only a handful of AZD1222 recipients, six or seven in all, had baseline seropositivity.

This clonotype was obtained from an adult in good health. The rearrangement joins TRBV2 to TRBJ2-5, with 7 bases identical to TRBD1. Sample: peripheral blood, taken on day 0 of AZD1222 vaccination. The CDR3 loop is CASSFNRGGETQYF. CDR3 nucleotides: TGTGCCAGCAGTTTCAACAGGGGTGGGGAGACCCAGTACTTC.